This TCR beta chain was sequenced in a study of OX40 agonist ivuxolimab in advanced cancers. Study at large: Past anti-PD-1, anti-PD-L1 or anti-CTLA-4 therapy was accepted, and 40% had received some. Study-level points and caveats: CD4+ and CD8+ blood T cells expanded clonally by week 6 at 0.1 to 3.0 mg/kg.

Details on this clone: What it binds is not known.

Assay: immunoSEQ multiplex PCR; the TCRdb copy retains only in-frame clones and omits some. The sample holds about 71,000 clones, around 78% seen once. The CDR3 covers 15 residues. After removal of 0 bases from V and 0 bases from J, the junction contained 1 base not matched to a gene. Germline lookup yields CDR1 SGDLS and CDR2 YYNGEE. V gene TRBV9 combines with J gene TRBJ2-7; 9 bases are shared with TRBD2. The sequencing here drew on CD4+ or CD8+ T cells sorted from blood, taken in a trial of the OX40 agonist ivuxolimab. The receptor's source is an adult with an advanced solid tumor such as melanoma, head and neck, liver or kidney cancer. As DNA, the CDR3 is TGTGCCAGCAGCGTAGGTAGCGGGAGCTCCTACGAGCAGTACTTC. Translating gives CASSVGSGSSYEQYF.